A single sample gave rise to the 3 T cell receptor beta chains below, sequenced in a study of blood T cell repertoires in COVID-19. Data came from immunoSEQ multiplex PCR; TCRdb stores just in-frame clones and leaves some out. This sample has roughly 280,000 clones, with just under 90% found just once. Input material: PBMCs or T cells enriched from blood (not recorded which). These receptors were taken from a woman aged 25-40 years with acute COVID-19.

In its sample, this clone was seen once. The rearrangement uses TRBV23-1 and TRBJ2-1; 14 nucleotides align to TRBD2. TRBV23-1 is reported as an ORF; its role is uncertain. The junction had 13 bases not matched to a gene; V was cut back by 3 bases and J by 6 bases. There are 19 residues in the CDR3. The CDR3 DNA reads TGCGCCAGCAGTCATATCCTCCCGGGACTAGCGGGAGCGTGCAATGAGCAGTTCTTC. Translation: CASSHILPGLAGACNEQFF.

The chain combines TRBV5-6 with TRBJ2-2, with TRBD2 matching 7 bases. The CDR3 runs 14 residues. J gave up 7 bases and V 4 bases, and 7 bases lay outside the gene matches. Germline-derived CDR1 and CDR2 are SGHDT and YYEEEE. CDR3 DNA: TGTGCCAGCAGCGATAACCTAGCGGTCGGGGAGCTGTTTTTT. It is translated as CASSDNLAVGELFF.

The chain links TRBV6-1 to TRBJ2-3, with D unclear. Germline V lookup: CDR1 MNHNS, CDR2 SASEGT. The CDR3 length is 15 residues. Deletions cut 2 bases from V and 0 bases from J, with 9 bases between. This chain's CDR3 is CASSEMSYSTDTQYF. The CDR3 DNA sequence: TGTGCCAGCAGTGAAATGAGCTACAGCACAGATACGCAGTATTTT.